The 32 T cell receptor beta chains below all came from one sample that was sequenced in a study of OX40 agonist ivuxolimab in advanced cancers. Sequencing was performed with immunoSEQ multiplex PCR; in TCRdb, only in-frame clones are kept and a portion is missing. The table has fewer than 40,000 clones, 81% seen once. This specimen consisted of CD4+ or CD8+ T cells sorted from blood, obtained in a trial of the OX40 agonist ivuxolimab. The receptors shown here come from an adult with an advanced solid tumor such as melanoma, head and neck, liver or kidney cancer.

The V and J genes are TRBV7-6 and TRBJ2-3, with TRBD2 as a possible D gene (5 bases). V was cut by 5 bases and J by 2 bases, with 17 bases left in between. The CDR3 length is 16 residues. Germline-derived CDR1 and CDR2 are SGHVS and FNYEAQ. This CDR3 reads CASSLSGILSTDTQYF. CDR3 bases: TGTGCCAGCAGCCTATCCGGGATTCTATCCACAGATACGCAGTATTTT.

The gene calls are TRBV5-6 and TRBJ2-7; D remains ambiguous. The CDR3 consists of 15 residues. V lost 0 bases, J lost 3 bases, and 13 bases lay in between. Germline V gene lookup returns CDR1 SGHDT and CDR2 YYEEEE. The chain's CDR3 is CASSLEAGTLYEQYF. CDR3 nucleotides: TGTGCCAGCAGCTTGGAGGCAGGTACCCTCTACGAGCAGTACTTC.

The chain couples TRBV28 to TRBJ1-4; possible D gene TRBD1, 5 bases. V dropped 3 bases and J dropped 2 bases, with 10 bases sitting between them. CDR1 is MDHEN and CDR2 is SYDVKM in the germline V gene. The CDR3 consists of 15 residues. CDR3 DNA sequence: TGTGCCAGCAGTTTTGTATCAGGGACTAATGAAAAACTGTTTTTT. It is translated as CASSFVSGTNEKLFF.

The chain joins TRBV19 to TRBJ1-6; no clear D gene. Looked up from germline, CDR1 is LNHDA and CDR2 is SQIVND (reference sequence). The length of the CDR3 is 13 residues. V dropped 4 bases and J dropped 10 bases, with 11 bases sitting between them. CDR3 coding DNA: TGTGCCAGTAGTAGCACAGCAAGCTCACCCCTCCACTTT. Its translation: CASSSTASSPLHF.

This sequence joins TRBV6-6 and TRBJ2-5; no definite D call. The V gene lost 2 bases and the J gene lost 4 bases, with 2 bases spanning the gap. From germline, CDR1 is MNHNY and CDR2 SVGAGI (reference sequence). The CDR3 sequence is 11 residues long. The CDR3 DNA follows: TGTGCCAGCAGTTACGTAGAGACCCAGTACTTC. Protein product: CASSYVETQYF.

V usage is TRBV7-2 and J usage is TRBJ1-2; 12 bases fit TRBD1. Germline values: CDR1 SGHTA, CDR2 FQGNSA. The CDR3 length is 13 residues. With 8 bases clipped from V and 8 bases from J, the junction kept 6 bases outside the gene matches. CDR3 DNA: TGTGCCAGCTTCAGGGACAGGGGGCTGGGCTACACCTTC. Translated, it gives CASFRDRGLGYTF. Combining the CDR3 with reference TRBV7-2 and TRBJ1-2 gives the whole variable domain GAGVSQSPSNKVTEKGKDVELRCDPISGHTALYWYRQSLGQGLEFLIYFQGNSAPDKSGLPSDRFSAERTGGSVSTLTIQRTQQEDSAVYLCASFRDRGLGYTFGSGTRLTVV.

The V gene is TRBV10-3, the J gene TRBJ1-1, with 9 bases identical to TRBD1. The V gene's germline CDR1 is ENHRY and CDR2 SYGVKD. V lost 0 bases and J lost 5; bases outside the gene matches: 4. This CDR3 is built from 15 residues. The CDR3 bases are TGTGCCATCAGTGAGTCGACACAGGGGGCAACTGAAGCTTTCTTT. Protein sequence: CAISESTQGATEAFF.

The V and J genes are TRBV2 and TRBJ2-5, with a weak D call TRBD1 (8 bases). V was trimmed by 4 bases and J by 5 bases, leaving 11 bases between them. The CDR3 consists of 13 residues. CDR1 is SNHLY, CDR2 FYNNEI, per germline. CDR3 nucleotide sequence: TGTGCCAGCAGTGCACAGGGGGGGGAGACCCAGTACTTC. Amino acid sequence: CASSAQGGETQYF. Full variable domain (rest looked up from reference TRBV2 and TRBJ2-5): EPEVTQTPSHQVTQMGQEVILRCVPISNHLYFYWYRQILGQKVEFLVSFYNNEISEKSEIFDDQFSVERPDGSNFTLKIRSTKLEDSAMYFCASSAQGGETQYFGPGTRLLVL.

CDR3: CASSGGQGRTEAFF. CDR3 nucleotides: TGCGCCAGCAGCGGGGGACAGGGTAGGACTGAAGCTTTCTTT. The V call is TRBV5-1, the J call TRBJ1-1; 9 bases are shared with TRBD1. The CDR3 length is 14 residues. The germline gives CDR1 SGHRS, CDR2 YFSETQ. The J segment lost 5 bases and the V segment lost 4 bases, leaving 6 bases of the junction unmatched.

This rearrangement joins TRBV7-2 to TRBJ2-2; 7 nucleotides line up with TRBD2. The germline V gene has CDR1 SGHTA and CDR2 FQGNSA. Losses at the gene ends were 4 bases for V and 4 bases for J; bases not matched to a gene: 9. This CDR3 is 16 amino acids long. The DNA of the CDR3 is TGTGCCAGCAGCTCTAAGACTAGCCGTAGCACCGGGGAGCTGTTTTTT. Protein product: CASSSKTSRSTGELFF.

This clone was observed once. This chain connects TRBV27 to TRBJ1-2; D gene ambiguous. CDR3 length equals 13 residues. CDR1 and CDR2 from the germline V gene are MNHEY and SMNVEV (reference sequence). V lost 3 bases and J 8 bases, leaving 13 bases between the germline ends. DNA for the CDR3: TGTGCCAGCAGTTTTGTCCCTTCGACGGGCTACACCTTC. Its translation: CASSFVPSTGYTF.

The V and J genes are TRBV7-2 and TRBJ2-1, with 8 bases that match TRBD1. The J segment lost 6 bases and the V segment lost 5 bases, leaving 6 bases of the junction unmatched. Germline V gene lookup returns CDR1 SGHTA and CDR2 FQGNSA. The CDR3 contains 14 residues. Here the CDR3 reads CASSIDRGSNEQFF. Here the CDR3 DNA reads TGTGCCAGCAGCATTGACAGGGGTTCCAATGAGCAGTTCTTC.

This clone appeared once. CDR3 sequence reads: CATSRRAREGETQYF. DNA for the CDR3: TGTGCCACCAGCAGACGAGCCAGGGAAGGGGAGACCCAGTACTTC. The genes are TRBV15 and TRBJ2-5; D might be TRBD1 (5 bases). CDR1 is LNHNV, CDR2 YYDKDF, per germline (reference sequence). The CDR3 covers 15 residues. V was cut by 2 bases and J by 5 bases, with 15 bases left in between.

The chain is built from TRBV12-5 and TRBJ1-2, with D unclear. Trimming stripped 4 bases from V and 6 bases from J, with 21 bases between. CDR1 is LGHNT, CDR2 FRNRAP, per germline. This CDR3 is 16 amino acids long. The CDR3 here is CASGWGRPSLNHGYTF. CDR3 coding DNA: TGTGCTAGTGGTTGGGGTCGGCCGTCCTTAAACCATGGCTACACCTTC.

The rearrangement links TRBV4-3 to TRBJ2-3, with D maybe TRBD1 (5 bases). V was clipped by 0 bases and J by 3 bases, with 13 bases between them. Germline CDR1 LGHNA, CDR2 YSLEER. This CDR3 comprises 16 residues. CDR3 residues: CASSQEFTGGTDTQYF. CDR3 DNA sequence: TGCGCCAGCAGCCAAGAGTTTACAGGTGGAACAGATACGCAGTATTTT.

The J gene is TRBJ1-4, the V gene TRBV7-6; D is ambiguous. Germline CDR1 is SGHVS and CDR2 is FNYEAQ. The CDR3 spans 12 residues. Trimming removed 6 bases from V and 8 bases from J, with 10 bases in between. CDR3 protein: CASSNHMEKLFF. The DNA of the CDR3 is TGTGCCAGCAGTAATCACATGGAAAAACTGTTTTTT.

The CDR3 here is CASRRQETDTQYF. The CDR3 DNA reads as TGTGCCAGCAGAAGACAGGAGACAGATACGCAGTATTTT. This chain uses TRBV7-2 with TRBJ2-3; D might be TRBD1 (6 bases). The CDR3 is made up of 13 amino acids. The V gene lost 6 bases and the J gene lost 3 bases, with 10 bases spanning the gap. Germline lookup yields CDR1 SGHTA and CDR2 FQGNSA.

The genes are TRBV15 and TRBJ2-5; TRBD1 aligns across 7 bases. V was pared by 0 bases and J by 5 bases, with 6 bases of the junction left unmatched. The CDR3 has 15 residues. CDR1 is LNHNV, CDR2 YYDKDF, per germline (reference sequence). CDR3 sequence: CATSRDAGQEETQYF. The CDR3 nucleotides are TGTGCCACCAGCAGAGATGCCGGACAGGAGGAGACCCAGTACTTC.

This clone has just a few counts. The gene calls are TRBV11-3 and TRBJ2-3; D is possibly TRBD1 or TRBD2 (5 bases each). From germline, CDR1 is SGHNT and CDR2 YENEEA. The CDR3 runs to 17 residues. Trimming stripped 2 bases from V and 6 bases from J, with 21 bases between. CDR3 sequence reads: CASSLSSIGTLADTQYF. CDR3 coding DNA: TGTGCCAGCAGCTTAAGTTCTATAGGGACCCTTGCGGATACGCAGTATTTT.

The chain couples TRBV5-4 to TRBJ2-5, with 7 bases aligning to TRBD1. Germline CDR1 is SGHNT and CDR2 is YYREEE (reference sequence). J gave up 5 bases and V 0 bases, and 4 bases lay outside the gene matches. The CDR3 runs to 14 residues. This chain's CDR3 is CASSLVLGGETQYF. CDR3 nucleotides: TGTGCCAGCAGCTTGGTTTTAGGGGGCGAGACCCAGTACTTC.

The rearrangement joins TRBV21-1 to TRBJ1-2. TRBV21-1 represents a pseudogene. The CDR3 runs 15 residues. The CDR3 bases are TGTGCCAGCAGCAACGGAAAGTTTCAGTACCAGGGCTACACCTTC. Its protein product is CASSNGKFQYQGYTF.

The V gene is TRBV6-6, the J gene TRBJ1-6, with D hard to call. CDR1 MNHNY and CDR2 SVGAGI come from the germline V gene (reference sequence). The CDR3 extends over 12 amino acids. Between the trimmed V and J ends, which lost 7 bases and 9 bases, there was a span of 10 bases. CDR3 coding DNA: TGTGCCAGCACTACCTTGGGTTCACCCCTCCACTTT. It codes for CASTTLGSPLHF.

The genes are TRBV28 and TRBJ2-3; D gene ambiguous. Trimming took off 3 bases at V and 2 bases at J, with 12 bases between the two ends. The V gene's germline CDR1 is MDHEN and CDR2 SYDVKM. CDR3 length equals 15 residues. CDR3 nucleotides: TGTGCCAGCAGTTTCGAGACTGCGTACACAGATACGCAGTATTTT. This encodes CASSFETAYTDTQYF.

The chain recombines TRBV28 with TRBJ2-7; TRBD1 matches at 7 bases. V shed 6 bases and J 3 bases; nucleotides not matched to a gene: 5. The germline V gene encodes CDR1 MDHEN and CDR2 SYDVKM. The CDR3 has 13 amino acids. CDR3 sequence: CASRGTVGYEQYF. In DNA, the CDR3 is TGTGCCAGCAGGGGGACAGTAGGCTACGAGCAGTACTTC.

This clone has just one count. The chain links TRBV11-2 to TRBJ2-5; D unresolved. Trimming stripped 5 bases from V and 5 bases from J, with 15 bases between. The CDR3 runs to 14 residues. In germline, CDR1 is SGHAT, CDR2 FQNNGV. The CDR3 here is CASSPDLSRETQYF. As DNA, the CDR3 is TGTGCCAGCAGCCCTGACTTAAGCAGGGAGACCCAGTACTTC.

V and J are TRBV21-1 and TRBJ1-3; the table gives TRBD1 as D, unverified against the DNA. TRBV21-1 has pseudogene status. This CDR3 has 15 residues. In DNA form, the CDR3 reads TGTGCCAGCAGCAACACCAGGGTGTTGAGAAACACCATATATTTT. Its protein product is CASSNTRVLRNTIYF.

The chain carries TRBV2 and TRBJ1-2; D possibly corresponds to TRBD1 (5 bases). Germline loops: CDR1 SNHLY, CDR2 FYNNEI. The CDR3 loop spans 12 amino acids. Trimming left V 8 bases short and J 3 bases short, with 10 bases between. Here the CDR3 DNA reads TGTGCCAGCCTTGGGGGTTACTATGGCTACACCTTC. Translation gives CASLGGYYGYTF.

V is TRBV7-3 and J is TRBJ2-3; D not resolved. Germline V gene data show CDR1 as SGHTA and CDR2 as FQGTGA. The V and J ends lost 4 bases and 7 bases respectively, with 12 bases between them. The CDR3 is 13 residues long. The CDR3 bases are TGTGCCAGCAGCTCCTCTAGTGGGTATACGCAGTATTTT. Translation gives CASSSSSGYTQYF.

This chain uses TRBV6-9 with TRBJ2-7; 15 positions match TRBD2. V lost 5 bases and J lost 7; bases outside the gene matches: 3. The germline gives CDR1 MNHGY, CDR2 SVAAGI. The CDR3 has 14 residues. CDR3 sequence: CASSRTSGGDEQYF. The DNA for the CDR3 is TGTGCCAGCAGTCGGACTAGCGGGGGGGATGAGCAGTACTTC.

The chain uses TRBV6-5 and TRBJ2-5; 8 bases map to TRBD1. This CDR3 has 15 residues. V trimming: 1 base; J trimming: 2 bases; junction bases outside the gene matches: 3. CDR1 is MNHEY and CDR2 is SVGAGI in the germline V gene. CDR3 protein: CASSYWDRTQETQYF. In DNA form, the CDR3 reads TGTGCCAGCAGTTACTGGGACAGGACTCAAGAGACCCAGTACTTC.

The rearrangement links TRBV6-5 to TRBJ2-2; a weak D match, TRBD1 (6 bases). Germline CDR1 is MNHEY and CDR2 is SVGAGI. V was pared by 6 bases and J by 1 base, with 12 bases between. There are 15 residues in the CDR3. CDR3 nucleotide sequence: TGTGCCAGCAGCCCCGGGACAATGAACACCGGGGAGCTGTTTTTT. It encodes CASSPGTMNTGELFF.

The V and J genes are TRBV7-2 and TRBJ2-3; D might be TRBD2 (6 bases). Trimming took 5 bases from V and 4 from J, leaving 16 bases between them. CDR1 SGHTA and CDR2 FQGNSA come from the germline V gene. The CDR3 has 15 residues. CDR3 sequence reads: CASSLMLALADTQYF. CDR3 coding DNA: TGTGCCAGCAGCCTGATGCTAGCGCTCGCAGATACGCAGTATTTT.